The 15 T cell receptor beta chains given below trace back to one sample, sequenced in a study of blood T cell repertoires in COVID-19. Sequencing was performed with immunoSEQ multiplex PCR; in TCRdb, only in-frame clones are kept and a portion is missing. The sample consists of 200,000 to 250,000 clones, over 75% of them appearing once. Sequencing used peripheral blood. Every receptor here comes from a man in his forties or fifties with acute or convalescent COVID-19.

This chain uses TRBV7-2 with TRBJ1-2; D is ambiguous. The germline CDR1 and CDR2 sequences are SGHTA and FQGNSA. The CDR3 totals 13 residues. V was pared by 5 bases and J by 8 bases, with 15 bases between. The CDR3 region is CASSQTRSTGYTF. The CDR3 DNA reads TGTGCCAGCAGCCAGACAAGGTCCACCGGCTACACCTTC.

The gene calls are TRBV12-5 and TRBJ1-3; 7 bases align to TRBD1. The trim removed 3 bases at V and 7 bases at J, leaving 6 bases unmatched. Germline CDR1 and CDR2: LGHNT and FRNRAP. This CDR3 is built from 14 residues. CDR3 coding DNA: TGTGCTAGTGGTTTCGACAGGGTTTGGAACACCATATATTTT. Protein sequence: CASGFDRVWNTIYF.

A single count supports this clone. This sequence joins TRBV10-3 and TRBJ1-4; D is ambiguous. With 6 bases removed from V and 3 bases from J, the gap between germline ends came to 8 bases. CDR1 is ENHRY and CDR2 is SYGVKD in the germline V gene. This CDR3 is built from 13 residues. The DNA for the CDR3 is TGTGCCATCAGCTCACAGTCTAATGAAAAACTGTTTTTT. This codes for CAISSQSNEKLFF.

CDR3 sequence: CASSSPGQGPNTEAFF. DNA of the CDR3: TGTGCCAGCAGTTCCCCCGGACAGGGCCCGAACACTGAAGCTTTCTTT. V gene TRBV28 combines with J gene TRBJ1-1; TRBD1 aligns across 8 bases. The CDR3 spans 16 residues. V dropped 4 bases and J dropped 1; count of bases not matched to a gene: 8. Germline V gene sequence: CDR1 MDHEN, CDR2 SYDVKM.

The chain is built from TRBV19 and TRBJ1-2, with a tentative D call TRBD1 (5 bases). V lost 5 bases to trimming and J lost 0 bases, with 10 bases between them. Germline V gives CDR1 LNHDA, CDR2 SQIVND (reference sequence). The CDR3 has 14 amino acids. The CDR3: CASSSGGANYGYTF. CDR3 sequence (DNA): TGTGCCAGTAGTTCCGGGGGGGCTAACTATGGCTACACCTTC.

This clone was seen only a few times. The rearrangement joins TRBV19 to TRBJ1-1, with D tentatively TRBD1 (6 bases). V was clipped by 4 bases and J by 10 bases, with 19 bases between them. Per germline, CDR1 LNHDA and CDR2 SQIVND (reference sequence). CDR3 length equals 14 residues. CDR3 in amino acids: CASSKGQGGMSAFF. CDR3 bases: TGTGCCAGTAGTAAGGGCCAAGGGGGTATGTCAGCTTTCTTT.

The gene calls are TRBV25-1 and TRBJ1-1; 7 bases are a match to TRBD1. Germline loops: CDR1 MGHDK, CDR2 SYGVNS. CDR3 size: 13 residues. After removal of 6 bases from V and 3 bases from J, the junction contained 4 bases not matched to a gene. Here the CDR3 DNA reads TGTGCCAGCAGCCTACAGGGGTACACTGAAGCTTTCTTT. It encodes CASSLQGYTEAFF. The entire variable domain, with the rest obtained from reference TRBV25-1 and TRBJ1-1, is as follows: EADIYQTPRYLVIGTGKKITLECSQTMGHDKMYWYQQDPGMELHLIHYSYGVNSTEKGDLSSESTVSRIRTEHFPLTLESARPSHTSQYLCASSLQGYTEAFFGQGTRLTVV.

On this clone itself: Other DNA sequences in this sample translate to the same CDR3. The rearrangement uses TRBV14 and TRBJ1-1; D remains unclear. The CDR3 is 13 amino acids. CDR1 and CDR2 (germline): SGHDN, FVKESK. V gave up 4 bases and J gave up 0 bases, with 6 bases separating them. For the CDR3, the DNA is TGTGCCAGCAGCCTTTCAATGAACACTGAAGCTTTCTTT. Its protein is CASSLSMNTEAFF.

The genes are TRBV2 and TRBJ2-2; D gene unclear. Germline V lookup: CDR1 SNHLY, CDR2 FYNNEI. This CDR3 is 13 amino acids long. The V end was cut by 3 bases, the J end by 8 bases, with 10 bases between. In nucleotides, the CDR3 is TGTGCCAGCAGTGAGTGGCAATCAGGGGAGCTGTTTTTT. Its protein is CASSEWQSGELFF.

This sequence joins TRBV3-1 (or the pseudogene TRBV3-2) and TRBJ1-2, with 8 bases fitting TRBD1. The CDR3 runs 13 residues. Germline trimming cut 4 bases from V and 7 bases from J; bases unmatched to any gene: 5. Germline V CDR1 and CDR2: LGHDT, YNNKEL (reference sequence). The CDR3 bases are TGTGCCAGCAGCCCGGGACAGGCCGGTGGCTACACCTTC. Residues: CASSPGQAGGYTF.

The J gene is TRBJ1-1, the V gene TRBV7-8; tentatively, D is TRBD1 (5 bases). Germline V gene sequence: CDR1 SGHVS, CDR2 FQNEAQ. The CDR3 totals 17 residues. V gave up 2 bases and J gave up 1 base, with 17 bases separating them. For the CDR3, the DNA is TGTGCCAGCAGCTTACCACGGGAAGGGGAGGAGAACACTGAAGCTTTCTTT. As protein: CASSLPREGEENTEAFF. Full variable domain (missing parts from reference TRBV7-8 and TRBJ1-1): GAGVSQSPRYKVAKRGQDVALRCDPISGHVSLFWYQQALGQGPEFLTYFQNEAQLDKSGLPSDRFFAERPEGSVSTLKIQRTQQEDSAVYLCASSLPREGEENTEAFFGQGTRLTVV.

In this sample, this clone turned up once. The chain uses TRBV7-9 and TRBJ2-7, with TRBD1 as a possible D gene (5 bases). The CDR3 consists of 14 residues. Per germline, CDR1 SEHNR and CDR2 FQNEAQ (reference sequence). Trimming took 0 bases from V and 7 from J, leaving 13 bases between them. CDR3 bases: TGTGCCAGCAGCTTAGCAGGGCCAGGGCGGGAGCAGTACTTC. Protein sequence: CASSLAGPGREQYF. The full variable domain, completed using reference TRBV7-9 and TRBJ2-7, is DTGVSQNPRHKITKRGQNVTFRCDPISEHNRLYWYRQTLGQGPEFLTYFQNEAQLEKSRLLSDRFSAERPKGSFSTLEIQRTEQGDSAMYLCASSLAGPGREQYFGPGTRLTVT.

The V and J genes are TRBV7-9 and TRBJ2-1; tentatively, D is TRBD1 (5 bases). The germline gives CDR1 SEHNR, CDR2 FQNEAQ (reference sequence). The CDR3 contains 13 residues. Between the trimmed V and J ends, which lost 4 bases and 7 bases, there was a span of 11 bases. CDR3 bases: TGTGCCAGCAGCTCGACAGAAGAGAATGAGCAGTTCTTC. Its protein product is CASSSTEENEQFF.

The V call is TRBV19, the J call TRBJ1-2; 7 nucleotides match TRBD1. The V segment lost 5 bases and the J segment 2 bases; nucleotides outside the gene matches: 2. The germline gives CDR1 LNHDA, CDR2 SQIVND (reference sequence). CDR3 length equals 13 residues. The CDR3, as DNA: TGTGCCAGTAGTCGACAGGGAAACTATGGCTACACCTTC. It yields the protein CASSRQGNYGYTF.

This clone was observed a single time. The V call is TRBV7-9, the J call TRBJ1-4; D not certain. CDR1 and CDR2 from the germline V gene are SEHNR and FQNEAQ (reference sequence). Trimming shortened V by 0 bases and J by 8 bases, and 13 bases separated the two germline ends. The CDR3 spans 15 residues. CDR3 loop: CASSLAGPGGEKLFF. DNA of the CDR3: TGTGCCAGCAGCTTAGCGGGCCCGGGAGGGGAAAAACTGTTTTTT. Based on the CDR3 plus reference TRBV7-9 and TRBJ1-4, the full variable domain is DTGVSQNPRHKITKRGQNVTFRCDPISEHNRLYWYRQTLGQGPEFLTYFQNEAQLEKSRLLSDRFSAERPKGSFSTLEIQRTEQGDSAMYLCASSLAGPGGEKLFFGSGTQLSVL.